This T cell receptor (beta chain) was recovered during a study of immune characteristics of hereditary and idiopathic chronic pancreatitis. Describing the broader study: The study profiled local pancreatic immune cells and TCRbeta repertoires in hereditary and idiopathic chronic pancreatitis compared with control organ donor pancreases. TCRbeta sequencing covered a few control pancreases, seven or eight hereditary chronic pancreatitis pancreases and roughly six idiopathic chronic pancreatitis pancreases. Minimal in vitro experimental manipulation of pancreas-infiltrating T cells was the reason the gDNA-based approach was selected. Summary of the overall study and its limitations: The study did not include chronic pancreatitis caused by alcohol use. Among under 15 chronic pancreatitis patients, a positive correlation was found between numbers of productive TCR rearrangements and disease severity scores. Because patient tissue could be obtained only at the time of TPIAT, immune findings may have been influenced by differences in disease duration. Compared with controls, both chronic pancreatitis groups had significantly higher TCRbeta repertoire diversity and lower clonality. Differences in Vbeta-Jbeta gene family usage, including TRBV10, TRBV19, TRBV23 and TRBV5, were found between hereditary and idiopathic chronic pancreatitis.

Trimming takes 10 bases off V and 10 bases off J; junction bases not matched to a gene: 18. The CDR3, from cysteine to phenylalanine, totals 15 residues. Only CDR3 DNA is held: 45 bases, read in frame from base 1. CDR1 and CDR2 are read off the germline V gene (reference sequence) as LGHDT and YNNKEL. The library came from the immunoSEQ multiplex PCR assay. The TCRbeta CDR3 region and adjacent sequences were amplified and sequenced from pancreatic genomic DNA. From the authors' description of their analysis: Repertoire diversity was assessed as a mean normalized Shannon-Wiener index, together with productive clonality and counts of productive rearrangements. The nonparametric Mann-Whitney U test was used to compare repertoire metrics between the control and chronic pancreatitis groups. A shared clonotype was defined as a CDR3beta sequence with the same amino acid composition and length across subjects. TCRdb retrieved this table from immuneACCESS and kept in-frame rearrangements only. Not all clones are present; in checked studies, unresolved V genes account for under half, and no reason is known for the remainder. V and J calls and clone size are copied from that table; D and trimming were computed from the DNA. The sample contains about 9,400 clones, roughly 83% of them found a single time. The ten largest clones add up to 12% to 15% of the sample.

On this clone: What antigen it recognizes has not been identified. It has no much larger one-base neighbor in the sample; base qualities were not kept.

Chronic pancreatitis pancreas tissue was obtained from patients undergoing total pancreatectomy with islet autotransplantation (TPIAT). None of the chronic pancreatitis patients included in the study had a known history of diabetes. For TCRbeta sequencing, genomic DNA was extracted directly from bulk pancreas tissue without sorting T cells. Idiopathic chronic pancreatitis patients had no particular identified cause of disease. At two US centers, pancreas tissues from patients and organ donors were collected on a consecutive basis. The TCR sequence derives from a human donor with chronic pancreatitis. Sample: pancreas tissue with idiopathic chronic pancreatitis. In the paper's terms, the cell subset or site label means: chronic pancreatitis without an identified cause. The rearranged segments are TRBV3-1 (or the pseudogene TRBV3-2) and TRBJ2-3; a stretch of 9 junction bases matches TRBD2. The CDR3 region: CATSAGGILAEAQYF. The nucleotides read TGTGCCACCTCTGCGGGGGGGATACTTGCCGAGGCGCAGTATTTT.